This T cell receptor beta chain was retrieved from a study of Ad26.COV2.S vaccination and SARS-CoV-2 variants. Study-level background: Trial arm assignment for the donor was COV1001 Ad26.COV2.S.

A note on this clone: What it recognizes is unknown.

Generated by immunoSEQ multiplex PCR, the TCRdb table keeps only in-frame clones and is missing some. The sample includes more than 300,000 clones, around nine tenths of them seen just once. Study observations and caveats: Placebo recipients showed lower spike-specific TCR breadth than vaccinees. Non-spike TCR breadth was similar in vaccine and placebo recipients.

This sample's treatment: about 20 received Ad26.COV2.S at low or high dose, single or two shots; several received placebo; per-sample allocation not given. The samples date from day 63 after the first vaccine or placebo injection. The donor's status was that of an adult aged 18-55 years in Boston. The V gene's germline CDR1 is SNHLY and CDR2 FYNNEI. This CDR3 has 15 residues. Trimming left V 5 bases short and J 2 bases short, with 13 bases between. This receptor was identified in a person aged 18-65 years who received the Ad26.COV2.S COVID-19 vaccine or a placebo. The sample here was peripheral blood, taken in a trial of Ad26.COV2.S vaccine versus placebo. The chain employs TRBV2 and TRBJ1-5; D possibly corresponds to TRBD1 (5 bases). The CDR3 DNA sequence: TGTGCCAGCAGTTTGGGACGGGGCGGCAATCAGCCCCAGCATTTT. This gives the protein CASSLGRGGNQPQHF.